Listed below are T cell receptor beta chains from one sample, sequenced in a study of immune characterization of retroperitoneal liposarcoma. TCRdb re-analysed the PCR reads in MiXCR, keeping a single row per CDR3 protein. In the table there are around 1,600 distinct CDR3 sequences, over 45% of which are singletons. Material: tumor tissue. These receptors all come from a female donor with retroperitoneal liposarcoma. Each CDR3 is given with its conserved first and last residue. D genes are given only for firm matches. Clone sizes are given selectively: once, few, many, or a class where the clone is expanded.

d_call: TRBD2
v_call: TRBV7-2
j_call: TRBJ2-1
clone_size: NA
cdr3_aa: CASRPTSGSDEQFF
cdr3_nt: TGTGCCAGCCGCCCGACTAGCGGGAGTGATGAGCAGTTCTTC

d_call: TRBD2
v_call: TRBV6-1
j_call: TRBJ2-3
clone_size: NA
cdr3_aa: CASLPSGGVSTDTQYF
cdr3_nt: TGTGCCAGCCTCCCTTCGGGGGGGGTAAGCACAGATACGCAGTATTTT

d_call: TRBD1
v_call: TRBV12-3/TRBV12-4
j_call: TRBJ1-6
clone_size: NA
cdr3_aa: CASSSTGGSPLHF
cdr3_nt: TGTGCCAGCAGTTCGACAGGGGGCTCACCCCTCCACTTT

d_call: NA
v_call: TRBV6-6
j_call: TRBJ2-5
clone_size: medium-sized
cdr3_aa: CASSYSIGEGAETQYF
cdr3_nt: TGTGCCAGCAGTTACTCGATCGGGGAAGGGGCAGAGACCCAGTACTTC

d_call: TRBD2
v_call: TRBV12-3/TRBV12-4
j_call: TRBJ2-7
clone_size: NA
cdr3_aa: CASSLGTSGSGEQYF
cdr3_nt: TGTGCCAGCAGTCTAGGGACTAGCGGGAGCGGTGAGCAGTACTTC

d_call: NA
v_call: TRBV11-3
j_call: TRBJ2-5
clone_size: NA
cdr3_aa: CASSLGQAQETQYF
cdr3_nt: TGTGCCAGCAGCTTAGGACAGGCCCAAGAGACCCAGTACTTC

d_call: NA
v_call: TRBV12-5
j_call: TRBJ2-5
clone_size: NA
cdr3_aa: CASGLVLGHASETQYF
cdr3_nt: TGTGCTAGTGGTTTGGTACTTGGACACGCTAGCGAGACCCAGTACTTC

d_call: TRBD2
v_call: TRBV11-3
j_call: TRBJ2-1
clone_size: large
cdr3_aa: CASSAGIGREQFF
cdr3_nt: TGTGCCAGCAGCGCCGGGATCGGGAGGGAGCAGTTCTTC

d_call: NA
v_call: TRBV6-1
j_call: TRBJ2-5
clone_size: large
cdr3_aa: CASGPAGELPYF
cdr3_nt: TGTGCCAGCGGCCCGGCTGGGGAGCTACCGTACTTC

d_call: TRBD2
v_call: TRBV27
j_call: TRBJ2-5
clone_size: NA
cdr3_aa: CASSLGYREAQETQYF
cdr3_nt: TGTGCCAGCAGTCTCGGATATCGGGAGGCTCAAGAGACCCAGTACTTC

d_call: NA
v_call: TRBV12-3/TRBV12-4
j_call: TRBJ2-3
clone_size: NA
cdr3_aa: CASSSSDTQYF
cdr3_nt: NA

d_call: NA
v_call: TRBV7-2
j_call: TRBJ2-5
clone_size: once
cdr3_aa: CASSLVGWEQYF
cdr3_nt: TGTGCCAGCAGCTTAGTAGGGTGGGAGCAGTACTTC

d_call: TRBD2
v_call: TRBV7-2
j_call: TRBJ2-1
clone_size: NA
cdr3_aa: CASSPNLAGGRETQFF
cdr3_nt: TGTGCCAGCAGCCCAAATTTAGCGGGTGGGAGGGAGACCCAGTTCTTC

d_call: NA
v_call: TRBV6-1
j_call: TRBJ2-7
clone_size: large
cdr3_aa: CASSLPAGTGWYEQYF
cdr3_nt: TGTGCCAGCAGTTTGCCCGCCGGTACAGGGTGGTACGAGCAGTACTTC

d_call: TRBD2
v_call: TRBV7-2
j_call: TRBJ2-1
clone_size: few
cdr3_aa: CASSLTSGSAEQFF
cdr3_nt: TGTGCCAGCAGCTTAACTAGCGGGAGTGCCGAGCAGTTCTTC

d_call: NA
v_call: TRBV7-2
j_call: TRBJ2-5
clone_size: NA
cdr3_aa: CASSRRGRIEETQYF
cdr3_nt: TGTGCCAGCAGCCGTAGGGGGAGGATCGAAGAGACCCAGTACTTC

d_call: NA
v_call: TRBV12-3/TRBV12-4
j_call: TRBJ2-7
clone_size: NA
cdr3_aa: CASSFSGRRNEQYF
cdr3_nt: TGTGCCAGCAGTTTCTCCGGGAGAAGGAACGAGCAGTACTTC

d_call: NA
v_call: TRBV6-9
j_call: TRBJ2-7
clone_size: NA
cdr3_aa: CASSDRGSSYEQYF
cdr3_nt: TGTGCCAGCAGCGACCGGGGAAGCTCCTACGAGCAGTACTTC

d_call: TRBD2
v_call: TRBV6-1
j_call: TRBJ2-5
clone_size: few
cdr3_aa: CASTLRTSGSGEQYF
cdr3_nt: TGTGCCAGCACCCTAAGGACTAGCGGGAGTGGGGAGCAGTACTTC

d_call: TRBD2
v_call: TRBV7-6
j_call: TRBJ2-7
clone_size: few
cdr3_aa: CASSTTSGGSMSYEQYF
cdr3_nt: TGTGCCAGCAGCACGACTAGCGGGGGGTCCATGTCCTACGAGCAGTACTTC

d_call: NA
v_call: TRBV6-1
j_call: TRBJ2-1
clone_size: NA
cdr3_aa: CASRTDTYEQFF
cdr3_nt: TGTGCCAGCCGGACGGACACCTACGAGCAGTTCTTC

d_call: NA
v_call: TRBV27
j_call: TRBJ2-1
clone_size: NA
cdr3_aa: CASSNRGGEQFF
cdr3_nt: TGTGCCAGCAGCAACAGGGGAGGAGAGCAGTTCTTC

d_call: TRBD1
v_call: TRBV6-5
j_call: TRBJ2-2
clone_size: NA
cdr3_aa: CASSGQGDTGELFF
cdr3_nt: TGTGCCAGCAGTGGACAGGGGGACACCGGGGAGCTGTTTTTT

d_call: NA
v_call: TRBV7-6
j_call: TRBJ2-7
clone_size: NA
cdr3_aa: CASSLEAVGYNEQYF
cdr3_nt: TGTGCCAGCAGCTTAGAGGCCGTCGGATACAATGAGCAGTACTTC

d_call: NA
v_call: TRBV12-3/TRBV12-4
j_call: TRBJ2-7
clone_size: NA
cdr3_aa: CASSPDSPVGVYEQYF
cdr3_nt: TGTGCCAGCAGCCCCGATTCGCCGGTCGGGGTTTACGAGCAGTACTTC

d_call: TRBD2
v_call: TRBV27
j_call: TRBJ2-1
clone_size: NA
cdr3_aa: CASSPFGTSGRAEEQFF
cdr3_nt: TGTGCCAGCAGTCCCTTCGGGACTAGCGGGAGGGCCGAGGAGCAGTTCTTC

d_call: TRBD1
v_call: TRBV7-2
j_call: TRBJ2-7
clone_size: NA
cdr3_aa: CASSSRQGSHEQYF
cdr3_nt: TGTGCCAGCAGCAGTAGACAGGGCTCCCACGAGCAGTACTTC

d_call: NA
v_call: TRBV6-1
j_call: TRBJ2-1
clone_size: NA
cdr3_aa: CASSEVSRGPNEQFF
cdr3_nt: TGTGCCAGCAGTGAAGTTTCTAGGGGCCCCAATGAGCAGTTCTTC

d_call: NA
v_call: TRBV27
j_call: TRBJ2-6
clone_size: NA
cdr3_aa: CASSFLGVGANVLTF
cdr3_nt: TGTGCCAGCAGTTTTCTGGGGGTTGGGGCCAACGTCCTGACTTTC

d_call: NA
v_call: TRBV10-2
j_call: TRBJ2-5
clone_size: NA
cdr3_aa: CASSEYQLYQETQYF
cdr3_nt: TGCGCCAGCAGTGAGTACCAGCTGTACCAAGAGACCCAGTACTTC

d_call: NA
v_call: TRBV27
j_call: TRBJ1-1
clone_size: NA
cdr3_aa: CASGNPGVDTEAFF
cdr3_nt: TGTGCCAGCGGCAACCCGGGGGTAGACACTGAAGCTTTCTTT

d_call: TRBD1
v_call: TRBV7-6
j_call: TRBJ2-5
clone_size: NA
cdr3_aa: CASSLTGEKGTQYF
cdr3_nt: TGTGCCAGCAGCTTGACAGGGGAGAAGGGGACCCAGTACTTC

d_call: TRBD2
v_call: TRBV6-1
j_call: TRBJ2-4
clone_size: few
cdr3_aa: CASSSGIAKNIQYF
cdr3_nt: TGTGCCAGCAGTAGCGGGATAGCCAAAAACATTCAGTACTTC

d_call: TRBD2
v_call: TRBV11-3
j_call: TRBJ2-3
clone_size: NA
cdr3_aa: CASSLGVASGGSDTQYF
cdr3_nt: TGTGCCAGCAGCCTGGGGGTAGCTAGCGGGGGATCAGATACGCAGTATTTT

d_call: NA
v_call: TRBV12-3/TRBV12-4
j_call: TRBJ2-3
clone_size: NA
cdr3_aa: CASSSGTPQVETDTQYF
cdr3_nt: TGTGCCAGCAGTTCCGGGACCCCTCAAGTGGAGACAGATACGCAGTATTTT

d_call: NA
v_call: TRBV7-2
j_call: TRBJ2-5
clone_size: NA
cdr3_aa: CASSPLWETQYF
cdr3_nt: TGTGCCAGCAGCCCTCTATGGGAGACCCAGTACTTC

d_call: TRBD1
v_call: TRBV12-3/TRBV12-4
j_call: TRBJ2-1
clone_size: NA
cdr3_aa: CASSLPNWDSPSYNEQFF
cdr3_nt: TGTGCCAGCAGTTTACCGAATTGGGACAGCCCATCCTACAATGAGCAGTTCTTC

d_call: TRBD2
v_call: TRBV6-1
j_call: TRBJ2-1
clone_size: NA
cdr3_aa: CASSVSGRGDEQFF
cdr3_nt: TGTGCCAGCAGCGTTAGCGGGAGGGGCGATGAGCAGTTCTTC